What follows describes a single T cell receptor (beta chain). Its antigen is unknown. Per-base qualities were not stored, and no clone one base away is much larger. The data belong to a study of chemoradiotherapy in HPV16-positive cancers (dated by TCRdb to between 2021 and 2024). A note on the overall study: Candidate HPV-specific T-cell clones and common TCR motifs were defined by functional T-cell assays performed on cells from two HPV16-positive patients. Whether T-cell immunity against the HPV oncoproteins E6 and E7 changes during chemoradiotherapy and whether survival is affected by this immunity were examined in the study. Next, the candidate HPV-specific TCRs and motifs were followed in TCR repertoires from fewer than 100 patients with HPV-related cancers. General findings and caveats noted by the study authors: Expansion of candidate HPV-specific clones and E7-related TCR motifs was observed in the tumor microenvironment during treatment, whereas no such expansion was observed for non-HPV-specific T cells. The functional definition of HPV-specific T cells was derived from only two HPV16-positive patients, and the survival association was reported for HPV16-positive patients. In HPV16-positive patients, expansion of HPV-responsive T cells during chemoradiotherapy was found to be associated with improved recurrence-free survival.

Repertoires were sampled multiple times during chemoradiotherapy, which allowed clonal expansion in the tumor microenvironment to be followed. The library came from the immunoSEQ multiplex PCR assay. TCRdb holds this immuneACCESS table with in-frame rearrangements only. Some clones are missing; in checked studies, unresolved V genes explain under half, and the rest has no known cause. For this sample the table gives tens of thousands of clones, of which about 90% were detected only once. Around 4.9% of the sample is taken by the ten largest. The source is a human donor with HPV-associated anogenital cancer. Sequencing was performed on blood, taken from a patient who underwent chemoradiotherapy.

The CDR3 protein sequence reads: CASSPVAGDEETQYF. The DNA sequence is as follows: TGTGCCAGCAGTCCCGTAGCGGGAGACGAGGAGACCCAGTACTTC. Recombination linked TRBV6-4 to TRBJ2-5, with 9 middle bases fitting TRBD2. The germline V gene gives CDR1 as MRHNA and CDR2 as SNTAGT. At the junction V is shortened by 5 bases and J by 5 bases; bases outside the gene matches: 9. Measured from the cysteine to the phenylalanine, the CDR3 is 15 residues long. Only the CDR3 region is kept as DNA, spanning 45 bases read in frame from base 1.